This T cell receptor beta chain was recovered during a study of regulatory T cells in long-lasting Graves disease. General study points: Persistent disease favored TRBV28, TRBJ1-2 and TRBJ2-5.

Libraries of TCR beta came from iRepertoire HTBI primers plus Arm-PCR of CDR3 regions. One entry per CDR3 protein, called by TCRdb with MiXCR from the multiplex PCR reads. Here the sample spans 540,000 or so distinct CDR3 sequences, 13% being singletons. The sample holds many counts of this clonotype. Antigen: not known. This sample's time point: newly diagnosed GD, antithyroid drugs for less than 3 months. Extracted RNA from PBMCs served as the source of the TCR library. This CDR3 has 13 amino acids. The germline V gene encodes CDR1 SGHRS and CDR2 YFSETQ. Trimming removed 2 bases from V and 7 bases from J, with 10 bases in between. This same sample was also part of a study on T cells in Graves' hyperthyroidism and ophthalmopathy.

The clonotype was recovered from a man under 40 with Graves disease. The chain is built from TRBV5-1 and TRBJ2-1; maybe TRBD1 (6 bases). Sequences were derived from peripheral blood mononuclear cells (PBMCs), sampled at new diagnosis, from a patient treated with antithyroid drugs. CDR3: CASSFGTTNEQFF. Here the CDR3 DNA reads TGCGCCAGCAGCTTTGGGACAACGAATGAGCAGTTCTTC.